This T cell receptor beta chain emerged from a study of OX40 agonist ivuxolimab in advanced cancers. The table came from immunoSEQ multiplex PCR; TCRdb's copy has only in-frame clones and leaves some out. The table includes roughly 77,000 clones, about nine tenths detected once. This clone was picked up one time. In germline, CDR1 is MNHNY, CDR2 SVGAGI (reference sequence). V lost 0 bases to trimming and J lost 3 bases; unmatched junction nucleotides: 3. The CDR3 contains 15 residues. The chain employs TRBV6-6 and TRBJ1-2, with 8 positions matching TRBD1. The sequence derives from an adult with an advanced solid tumor such as melanoma, head and neck, liver or kidney cancer. Specimen: CD4+ or CD8+ T cells sorted from blood, collected in a trial of the OX40 agonist ivuxolimab. The CDR3 nucleotides are TGTGCCAGCAGTTACTCCACGGGACAGGACTATGGCTACACCTTC. Translated: CASSYSTGQDYGYTF.